This is a list of T cell receptor beta chains from one sample in a study of blood T cell repertoires in COVID-19. Some clones are missing from TCRdb's copy, which holds only in-frame ones; the method was immunoSEQ multiplex PCR. The repertoire holds about 160,000 clones, roughly nine tenths seen once, with 7% to 7.5% in the top ten. Sequencing input: PBMCs or T cells enriched from blood (not recorded which). Receptors were obtained from a woman between 45 and 60 years old who had recovered from COVID-19. The CDR3 runs from the conserved cysteine through the conserved F or W.

TRBV25-1	CASGQRVRETQYF
TRBV18	CASSPSRDTEAFF
TRBV10-3	CAISESGDYEQYF
TRBV27	CASSTRGLVFEQYF
TRBV10-3	CAISGGENSPLHF
TRBV6-2/TRBV6-3	CASSFTGYQETQYF
TRBV23-1	CASSPWGQGPIYEQYF
TRBV7-2	CASSPRQGRQPQHF
TRBV5-4	CASSLMAVEETQYF
TRBV5-4	CASSHKGQGVYGYTF
TRBV6-5	CASTLPGGTYEQYF
TRBV11-2	CASSLGGLWNTGELFF
TRBV27	CASSSGTALNTGELFF
TRBV7-9	CASIRDSYNEQFF
TRBV2	CASSGNARVAEAFF
TRBV13	CASSLDRGLMNTEAFF
TRBV29-1	CSARTGTGNTIYF
TRBV18	CASSPLKTGFPYEQYF
TRBV6-2/TRBV6-3	CASSLIMNTEAFF
TRBV5-6	CASSSRTGGLNTEAFF
TRBV7-9	CASSLAGGRKYNEQFF
TRBV11-2	CASSLYRAYEQYF
TRBV6-5	CASSYSGAYEQYF
TRBV6-5	CASRGAGEGAQYF
TRBV7-6	CASSLARGQGVSPLHF
TRBV27	CASSLSGGDTQYF
TRBV19	CASSIGTGTWANVLTF
TRBV2	CASRELRGGTEAFF
TRBV19	CASSTHRNTEAFF
TRBV6-5	CASTYRGSNQPQHF
TRBV6-1	CASSEGGPTAKNIQYF
TRBV27	CASSRDDRGYRYF
TRBV2	CASSPPGYSGRAFF
TRBV2	CASAGTWFYNEQFF
TRBV28	CASSTTGDGANTIYF
TRBV5-1	CASSLVVGRNTEAFF
TRBV15	CATSSGQGGDTIYF
TRBV19	CASTGGSYYNEQFF
TRBV3-1/TRBV3-2	CASSRQGWETQYF
TRBV6-5	CASSYSKLNYGYTF
TRBV27	CASGRTGEHNEQFF
TRBV6-4	CASGVGDSIEWTQYF
TRBV19	CASSDRFNTEAFF
TRBV18	CASSPGGLMNTEAFF
TRBV27	CASNRGGLNYGYTF
TRBV2	CASGGQGRAEAFF
TRBV5-1	CASSLGLEGEQFF
TRBV15	CATSRKTGFSNQPQHF
TRBV19	CASNSRRVGKQGAETEAFF
TRBV11-3	CASSLDNHEQYF
TRBV15	CATSSGQGQPQHF
TRBV6-5	CASSYLLAGVYNEQFF
TRBV15	CATSRERQGGSDLYSNQPQHF
TRBV7-2	CASSLRAGGRTDTQYF
TRBV5-4	CASSRSGAGGPFF